This T cell receptor beta chain was documented in a study of blood T cell repertoires in COVID-19. CDR3 size: 14 residues. Germline CDR1 is MDHEN and CDR2 is SYDVKM. The V gene lost 7 bases and the J gene lost 1 base, with 13 bases spanning the gap. This table comes from immunoSEQ multiplex PCR, and its TCRdb copy is limited to in-frame clones, with some not included. Here the sample spans fewer than 500,000 clones, roughly 85% being singletons. Sequencing was performed on PBMCs or T cells enriched from blood (not recorded which). The sequence was obtained from a woman between 18 and 29 years old with acute COVID-19. This chain links TRBV28 with TRBJ1-2, with D possibly matching TRBD1 (5 bases). CDR3: CASNTQGGNYGYTF. The CDR3 bases are TGTGCCAGCAACACTCAGGGAGGTAACTATGGCTACACCTTC.